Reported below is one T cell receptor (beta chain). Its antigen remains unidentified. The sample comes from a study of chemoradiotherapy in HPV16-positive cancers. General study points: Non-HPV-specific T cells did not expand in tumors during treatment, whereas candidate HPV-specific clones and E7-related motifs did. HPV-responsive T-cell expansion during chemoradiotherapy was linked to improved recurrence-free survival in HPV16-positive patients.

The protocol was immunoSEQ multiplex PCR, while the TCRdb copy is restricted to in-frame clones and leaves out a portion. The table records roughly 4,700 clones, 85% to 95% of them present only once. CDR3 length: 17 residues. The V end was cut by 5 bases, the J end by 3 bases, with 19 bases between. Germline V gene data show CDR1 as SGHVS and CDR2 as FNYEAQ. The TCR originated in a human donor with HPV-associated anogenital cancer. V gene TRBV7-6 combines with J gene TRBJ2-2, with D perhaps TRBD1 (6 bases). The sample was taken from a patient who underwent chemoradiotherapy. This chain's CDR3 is CASSPSTGNSYTGELFF. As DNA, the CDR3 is TGTGCCAGCAGCCCATCTACAGGGAATTCGTACACCGGGGAGCTGTTTTTT.